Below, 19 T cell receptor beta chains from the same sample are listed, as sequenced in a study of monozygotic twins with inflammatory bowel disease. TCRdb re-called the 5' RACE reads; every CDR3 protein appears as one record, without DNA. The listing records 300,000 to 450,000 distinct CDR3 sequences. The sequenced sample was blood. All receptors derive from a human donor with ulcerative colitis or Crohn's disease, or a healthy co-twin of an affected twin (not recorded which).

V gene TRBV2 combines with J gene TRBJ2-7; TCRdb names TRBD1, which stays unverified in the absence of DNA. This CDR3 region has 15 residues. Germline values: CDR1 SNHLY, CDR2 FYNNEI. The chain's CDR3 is CASSRYGQGVSEQYF.

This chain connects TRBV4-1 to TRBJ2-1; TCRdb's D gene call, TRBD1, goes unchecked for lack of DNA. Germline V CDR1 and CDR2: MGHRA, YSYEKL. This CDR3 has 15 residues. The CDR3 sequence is CASSLKGQGYNEQFF.

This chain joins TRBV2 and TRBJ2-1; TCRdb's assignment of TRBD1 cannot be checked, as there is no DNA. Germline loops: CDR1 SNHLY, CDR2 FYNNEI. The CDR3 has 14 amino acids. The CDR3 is CASRRGGSYNEQFF. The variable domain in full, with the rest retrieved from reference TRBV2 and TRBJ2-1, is EPEVTQTPSHQVTQMGQEVILRCVPISNHLYFYWYRQILGQKVEFLVSFYNNEISEKSEIFDDQFSVERPDGSNFTLKIRSTKLEDSAMYFCASRRGGSYNEQFFGPGTRLTVL.

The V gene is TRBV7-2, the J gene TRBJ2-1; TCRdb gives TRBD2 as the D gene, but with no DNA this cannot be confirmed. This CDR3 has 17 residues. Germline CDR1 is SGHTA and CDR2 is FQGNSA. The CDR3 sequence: CASSLAFAGGGGNEQFF.

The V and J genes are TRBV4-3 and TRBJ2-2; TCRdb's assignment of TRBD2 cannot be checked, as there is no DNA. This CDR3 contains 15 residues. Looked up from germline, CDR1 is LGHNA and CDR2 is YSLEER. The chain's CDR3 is CASSKAGGLTGELFF.

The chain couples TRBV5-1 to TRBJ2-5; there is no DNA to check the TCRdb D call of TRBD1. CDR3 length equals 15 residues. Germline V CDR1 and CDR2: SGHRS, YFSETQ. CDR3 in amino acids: CASSGGQGAMETQYF.

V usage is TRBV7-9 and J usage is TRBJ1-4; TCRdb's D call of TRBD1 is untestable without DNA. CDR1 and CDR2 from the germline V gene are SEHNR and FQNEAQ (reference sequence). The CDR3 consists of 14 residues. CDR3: CASRPDRGWEKLFF. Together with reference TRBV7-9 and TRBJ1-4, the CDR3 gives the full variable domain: DTGVSQNPRHKITKRGQNVTFRCDPISEHNRLYWYRQTLGQGPEFLTYFQNEAQLEKSRLLSDRFSAERPKGSFSTLEIQRTEQGDSAMYLCASRPDRGWEKLFFGSGTQLSVL.

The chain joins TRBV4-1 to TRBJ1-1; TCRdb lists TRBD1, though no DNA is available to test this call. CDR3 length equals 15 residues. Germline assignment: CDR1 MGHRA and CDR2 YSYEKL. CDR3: CASSRGGGGRIEAFF.

CDR3 sequence reads: CSARETGGPSYEQYF. The gene calls are TRBV20-1 and TRBJ2-7; checking the TCRdb D call of TRBD1 is not possible without DNA. This CDR3 has 15 amino acids. From germline, CDR1 is DFQATT and CDR2 SNEGSKA (reference sequence).

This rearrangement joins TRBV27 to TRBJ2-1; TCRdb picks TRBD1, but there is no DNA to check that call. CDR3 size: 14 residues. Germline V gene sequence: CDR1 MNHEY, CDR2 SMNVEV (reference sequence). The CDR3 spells CASSPPGRTNEQFF.

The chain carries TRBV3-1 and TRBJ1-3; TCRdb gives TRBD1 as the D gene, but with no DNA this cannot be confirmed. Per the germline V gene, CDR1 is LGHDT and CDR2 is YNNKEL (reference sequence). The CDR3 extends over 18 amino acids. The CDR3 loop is CASSQDYRAGVFGNTIYF. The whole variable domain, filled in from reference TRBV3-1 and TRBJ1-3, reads DTAVSQTPKYLVTQMGNDKSIKCEQNLGHDTMYWYKQDSKKFLKIMFSYNNKELIINETVPNRFSPKSPDKAHLNLHINSLELGDSAVYFCASSQDYRAGVFGNTIYFGEGSWLTVV.

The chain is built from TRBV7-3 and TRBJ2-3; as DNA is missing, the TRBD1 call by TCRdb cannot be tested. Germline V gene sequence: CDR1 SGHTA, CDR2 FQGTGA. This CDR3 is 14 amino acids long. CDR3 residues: CASSPGNQADTQYF.

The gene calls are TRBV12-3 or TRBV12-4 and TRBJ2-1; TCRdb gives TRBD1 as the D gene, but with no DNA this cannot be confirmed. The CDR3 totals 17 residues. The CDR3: CASSSLFRTPSYNEQFF.

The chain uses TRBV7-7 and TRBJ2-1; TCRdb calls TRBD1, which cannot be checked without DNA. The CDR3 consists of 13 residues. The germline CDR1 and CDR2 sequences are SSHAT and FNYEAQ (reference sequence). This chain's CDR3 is CASSSAPPNEQFF.

This chain's CDR3 is CASSRGGPYNEQFF. V is TRBV7-3 and J is TRBJ2-1; there is no DNA to check the TCRdb D call of TRBD2. Germline values: CDR1 SGHTA, CDR2 FQGTGA. The CDR3 has 14 amino acids.

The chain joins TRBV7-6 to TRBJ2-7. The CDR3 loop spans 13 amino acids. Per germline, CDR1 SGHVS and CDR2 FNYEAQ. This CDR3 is CASSLGLRYEQYF.

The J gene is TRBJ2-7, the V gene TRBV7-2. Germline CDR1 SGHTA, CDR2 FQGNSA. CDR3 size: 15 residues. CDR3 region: CASSLVSLRPDEQYF. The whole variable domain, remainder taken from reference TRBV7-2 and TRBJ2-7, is GAGVSQSPSNKVTEKGKDVELRCDPISGHTALYWYRQSLGQGLEFLIYFQGNSAPDKSGLPSDRFSAERTGGSVSTLTIQRTQQEDSAVYLCASSLVSLRPDEQYFGPGTRLTVT.

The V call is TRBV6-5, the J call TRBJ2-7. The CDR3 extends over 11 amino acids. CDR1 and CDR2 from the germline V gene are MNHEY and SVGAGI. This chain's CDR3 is CASSNGREQYF.

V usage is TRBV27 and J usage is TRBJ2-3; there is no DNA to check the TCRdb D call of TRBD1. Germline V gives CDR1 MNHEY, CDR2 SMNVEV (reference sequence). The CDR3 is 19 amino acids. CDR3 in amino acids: CASSSDRDRGRVATDTQYF.